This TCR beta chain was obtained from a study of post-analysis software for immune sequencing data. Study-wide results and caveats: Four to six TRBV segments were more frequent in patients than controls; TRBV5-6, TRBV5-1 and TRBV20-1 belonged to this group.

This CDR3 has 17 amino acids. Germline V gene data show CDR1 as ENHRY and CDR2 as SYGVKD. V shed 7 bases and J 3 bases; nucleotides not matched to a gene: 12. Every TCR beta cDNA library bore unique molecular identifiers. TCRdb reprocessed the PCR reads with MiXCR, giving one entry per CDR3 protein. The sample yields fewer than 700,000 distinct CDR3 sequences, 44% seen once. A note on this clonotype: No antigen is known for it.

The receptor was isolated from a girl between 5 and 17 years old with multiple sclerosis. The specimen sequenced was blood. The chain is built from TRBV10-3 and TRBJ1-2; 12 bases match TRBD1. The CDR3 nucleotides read TGTGCCATCAAGGAAAACTCGGGACAGGGGGCGTACTATGGCTACACCTTC. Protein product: CAIKENSGQGAYYGYTF.